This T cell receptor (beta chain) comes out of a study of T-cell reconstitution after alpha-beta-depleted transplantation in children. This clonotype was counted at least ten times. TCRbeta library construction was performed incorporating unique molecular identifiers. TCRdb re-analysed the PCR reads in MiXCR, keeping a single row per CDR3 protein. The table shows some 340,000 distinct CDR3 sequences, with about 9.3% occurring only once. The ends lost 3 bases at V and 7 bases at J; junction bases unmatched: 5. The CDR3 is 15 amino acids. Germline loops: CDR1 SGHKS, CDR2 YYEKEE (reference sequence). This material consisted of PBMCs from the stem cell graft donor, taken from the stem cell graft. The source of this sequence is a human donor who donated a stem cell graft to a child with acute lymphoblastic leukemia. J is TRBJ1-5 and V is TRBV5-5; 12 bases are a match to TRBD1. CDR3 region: CASSWGQGAEQPQHF. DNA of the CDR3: TGTGCCAGCAGCTGGGGACAGGGGGCCGAACAGCCCCAGCATTTT.